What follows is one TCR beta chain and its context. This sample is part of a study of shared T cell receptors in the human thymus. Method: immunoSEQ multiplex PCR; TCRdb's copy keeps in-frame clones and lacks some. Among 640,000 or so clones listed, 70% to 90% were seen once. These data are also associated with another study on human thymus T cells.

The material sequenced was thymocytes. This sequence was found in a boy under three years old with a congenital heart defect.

CDR3 residues: CASSLQGDQPQHF. CDR3 in DNA: TGTGCCAGCTCTCTACAGGGGGATCAGCCCCAGCATTTT. The V and J genes are TRBV18 and TRBJ1-5; the match to TRBD1 covers 8 bases. The CDR3 consists of 13 residues. Germline loops: CDR1 KGHSH, CDR2 LQKENI. The junction had 3 bases not matched to a gene; V was cut back by 6 bases and J by 5 bases.